Each of the 10 T cell receptor beta chains below was sequenced from the same sample in a study of Graves' ophthalmopathy and Graves' hyperthyroidism (dated by TCRdb to about 2018). The sequencer was an Illumina HiSeq 2000. For repertoire sequencing, TCR beta CDR3 regions were amplified from RNA transcripts. The first round of RT-PCR was done with HTBI primers and the Qiagen OneStep RT-PCR kit, and was followed by a second round of multiplex PCR, then size selection and purification. The public reads were reprocessed in TCRdb via fastp at Q25 and MiXCR, keeping in-frame beta chains. Here each entry gathers all rows of one CDR3 protein and keeps the most common genes and DNA. The table for this sample lists approximately 540,000 distinct CDR3 sequences; less than 45% of them were counted only once. The ten largest clones add up to about 4.2% of the sample. Sequencing was carried out using peripheral blood or thyroid tissue (not recorded which). The receptors stem from an adult man with Graves' hyperthyroidism.

The rearrangement joins TRBV20-1 to TRBJ1-2; 7 positions match TRBD1. The CDR3 spans 16 residues. V was pared by 0 bases and J by 2 bases, with 9 bases of the junction left unmatched. Germline CDR1 and CDR2: DFQATT and SNEGSKA (reference sequence). CDR3 in DNA: TGCAGTGCTAGAGAGGCGCCGACAGGGAAAAACTATGGCTACACCTTC. Translation gives CSAREAPTGKNYGYTF.

This sequence joins TRBV10-3 and TRBJ2-5, with 9 bases lining up with TRBD2. This CDR3 spans 17 amino acids. In germline, CDR1 is ENHRY, CDR2 SYGVKD. V dropped 5 bases and J dropped 1; count of bases not matched to a gene: 11. In DNA, the CDR3 is TGTGCCATCAGTACCGGGGCTAGCGGGGCCCCCCAAGAGACCCAGTACTTC. This codes for CAISTGASGAPQETQYF.

V and J are TRBV29-1 and TRBJ2-5, with D perhaps matching TRBD1 or TRBD2 (5 bases each). V lost 1 base, J lost 0 bases, and 9 bases lay in between. The CDR3 contains 14 residues. The germline CDR1 and CDR2 sequences are SQVTM and ANQGSEA. The CDR3 coding sequence is TGCAGCGTTGAAGTCCGGGGCTACCAAGAGACCCAGTACTTC. This translates into CSVEVRGYQETQYF.

Ten or more counts support this clonotype. V usage is TRBV6-5 and J usage is TRBJ2-7; no definite D call. The CDR3 is 15 amino acids. V lost 0 bases, J lost 2 bases, and 11 bases lay in between. The V gene's germline CDR1 is MNHEY and CDR2 SVGAGI. In DNA form, the CDR3 reads TGTGCCAGCAGTTACTCGATTGACGGCACCTACGAGCAGTACTTC. Encoded protein: CASSYSIDGTYEQYF.

This clonotype occurred a few times. CDR3 nucleotide sequence: TGTGCCAGCAGCCAAGATTACGGACTACCACAAGAGACCCAGTACTTC. The encoded protein is CASSQDYGLPQETQYF. The chain combines TRBV3-1 with TRBJ2-5; possibly TRBD2 for D (6 bases). V lost 0 bases and J lost 2, with 13 bases in between. In germline, CDR1 is LGHDT, CDR2 YNNKEL (reference sequence). CDR3 length: 16 residues.

The CDR3 nucleotides are TGTGCCTGGACTACGACGGGACTATCGAACACCGGGGAGCTGTTTTTT. Protein product: CAWTTTGLSNTGELFF. V gene TRBV7-2 combines with J gene TRBJ2-2; 7 bases are a match to TRBD2. V lost 11 bases to trimming and J lost 0 bases; unmatched junction nucleotides: 12. This CDR3 is built from 16 residues. Germline CDR1 is SGHTA and CDR2 is FQGNSA.

There are many counts of this clonotype. This sequence joins TRBV9 and TRBJ2-5, with TRBD1 as a possible D gene (6 bases). Trimming cost V 3 bases and J 2 bases, with 14 bases left between them. Germline V CDR1 and CDR2: SGDLS, YYNGEE. This CDR3 comprises 15 residues. This CDR3 is CASSADSATQETQYF. In nucleotides, the CDR3 is TGTGCCAGCAGCGCGGACAGTGCAACTCAAGAGACCCAGTACTTC.

This chain uses TRBV7-6 with TRBJ2-5; 12 nucleotides align to TRBD2. The end of the DNA aligns better with TRBJ2-1, so the J call may be wrong. The length of the CDR3 is 16 residues. Germline V gene sequence: CDR1 SGHVS, CDR2 FNYEAQ. Here the CDR3 reads CASSLVLAGGPHEQFF. DNA of the CDR3: TGTGCCAGCAGCTTAGTCCTAGCGGGGGGGCCCCATGAGCAGTTCTTC.

This clonotype was picked up many times. The rearrangement uses TRBV5-1 and TRBJ2-7, with 7 bases identical to TRBD1. Germline V gene data show CDR1 as SGHRS and CDR2 as YFSETQ. The CDR3 consists of 13 residues. V trimming: 4 bases; J trimming: 6 bases; junction bases outside the gene matches: 7. CDR3 sequence reads: CASSPTGSGEQYF. Here the CDR3 DNA reads TGCGCCAGCAGCCCGACAGGGTCGGGCGAGCAGTACTTC.

The chain recombines TRBV6-5 with TRBJ2-7; D could derive from TRBD1 or TRBD2 (7 bases each). Trimming cost V 5 bases and J 3 bases, with 17 bases left between them. In germline, CDR1 is MNHEY, CDR2 SVGAGI. The CDR3 loop spans 15 amino acids. CDR3 nucleotide sequence: TGTGCCAGCAGTGACAGGGCGGGAGTGCTCTACGAGCAGTACTTC. Its translation: CASSDRAGVLYEQYF.